This T cell receptor beta chain appears in the sequencing data of a study of T cell responses to AZD1222 COVID-19 vaccine. Profiling relied on immunoSEQ multiplex PCR, and the TCRdb table lists in-frame clones only, not all of them. Among over 150,000 clones listed, around 93% were seen once. This TCR derives from an adult who received the MenACWY meningococcal vaccine as a control. Sequencing used peripheral blood, obtained 28 days after the second dose of the MenACWY control vaccine.

The CDR3 nucleotides are TGTGCCAGCAGTCTAGACCGGGCCTCACATGGCTACACCTTC. Amino acid sequence: CASSLDRASHGYTF. V usage is TRBV27 and J usage is TRBJ1-2; D unresolved. The CDR3 is made up of 14 amino acids. CDR1 is MNHEY and CDR2 is SMNVEV in the germline V gene (reference sequence). Trimming shortened V by 5 bases and J by 6 bases, and 16 bases separated the two germline ends.